A single sample gave rise to the 14 T cell receptor beta chains below, sequenced in a study of blood T cell repertoires in COVID-19. Sequenced by immunoSEQ multiplex PCR; TCRdb stores in-frame clones only, minus some. The sample includes about 480,000 clones, roughly 87% of them seen just once. Sequencing was done on a sample of peripheral blood. Every receptor here comes from a man aged 18-30 years with COVID-19, enrolled during active disease.

This clone appeared a single time. The rearrangement joins TRBV24-1 to TRBJ2-7; possible D gene TRBD1, 5 bases. Germline CDR1 and CDR2: KGHDR and SFDVKD. Deletions cut 6 bases from V and 11 bases from J, with 7 bases between. The CDR3 totals 9 residues. The chain's CDR3 is CATSPREYF. The CDR3 DNA reads TGTGCCACCAGTCCCAGGGAGTACTTC.

V gene TRBV13 combines with J gene TRBJ1-6; TRBD1 aligns across 8 bases. This CDR3 comprises 17 residues. The ends lost 6 bases at V and 1 base at J; junction bases unmatched: 8. Germline V gene lookup returns CDR1 PRHDT and CDR2 FYEKMQ (reference sequence). The CDR3 DNA follows: TGTGCCAGCAGACCCAACAGGGGGAAGTCCTATAATTCACCCCTCCACTTT. It codes for CASRPNRGKSYNSPLHF.

V gene TRBV5-8 combines with J gene TRBJ2-5; the match to TRBD1 covers 7 bases. The CDR3 runs to 14 residues. Trimming removed 2 bases from V and 5 bases from J; junction bases left unmatched: 6. Germline CDR1 is SGHTS and CDR2 is YDEGEE. The CDR3 is CASSLRQGRETQYF. CDR3 DNA sequence: TGTGCCAGCAGCTTAAGACAGGGAAGGGAGACCCAGTACTTC.

The CDR3 nucleotides are TGTGCCAGCAGCTTAGGCCTACGCGGGATCAACACCGGGGAGCTGTTTTTT. This translates into CASSLGLRGINTGELFF. The chain combines TRBV13 with TRBJ2-2; tentative D call: TRBD2 (6 bases). This CDR3 has 17 residues. With 0 bases removed from V and 2 bases from J, the gap between germline ends came to 13 bases. Germline assignment: CDR1 PRHDT and CDR2 FYEKMQ (reference sequence).

The rearrangement links TRBV11-3 to TRBJ2-2; D not certain. CDR1 is SGHNT and CDR2 is YENEEA in the germline V gene. Trimming pared 6 bases from V and 8 bases from J, leaving 13 bases between. The CDR3 runs 13 residues. The CDR3 here is CASRLNNLGELFF. In DNA form, the CDR3 reads TGTGCCAGCAGGCTAAATAACCTAGGGGAGCTGTTTTTT. Using reference TRBV11-3 and TRBJ2-2 for the parts outside the CDR3, the full variable domain is EAGVVQSPRYKIIEKKQPVAFWCNPISGHNTLYWYLQNLGQGPELLIRYENEEAVDDSQLPKDRFSAERLKGVDSTLKIQPAELGDSAVYLCASRLNNLGELFFGEGSRLTVL.

The rearrangement joins TRBV3-1 (or the pseudogene TRBV3-2) to TRBJ1-2; D gene unclear. V was pared by 1 base and J by 8 bases, with 14 bases between. CDR3 length equals 14 residues. The germline CDR1 and CDR2 sequences are LGHDT and YNNKEL (reference sequence). CDR3 protein: CASSQVLQGGGYTF. The CDR3, as DNA: TGTGCCAGCAGCCAAGTCCTACAAGGCGGGGGCTACACCTTC.

CDR3 bases: TGCAGCGTTGGGGCGGCAGGGGCCCACTATGGCTACACCTTC. Translated: CSVGAAGAHYGYTF. The chain is built from TRBV29-1 and TRBJ1-2; a weak D match, TRBD1 (6 bases). The CDR3 is made up of 14 amino acids. The germline gives CDR1 SQVTM, CDR2 ANQGSEA. Trimming left V 4 bases short and J 3 bases short, with 15 bases between. Full variable domain (outside the CDR3, taken from reference TRBV29-1 and TRBJ1-2): SAVISQKPSRDICQRGTSLTIQCQVDSQVTMMFWYRQQPGQSLTLIATANQGSEATYESGFVIDKFPISRPNLTFSTLTVSNMSPEDSSIYLCSVGAAGAHYGYTFGSGTRLTVV.

The V gene is TRBV18, the J gene TRBJ2-7; D is possibly TRBD1 (7 bases). Germline V gene data show CDR1 as KGHSH and CDR2 as LQKENI. The CDR3 contains 13 residues. V lost 3 bases and J lost 5, with 11 bases in between. The CDR3 here is CASSPQGGNEQYF. The CDR3 DNA follows: TGTGCCAGCTCACCGCAGGGGGGCAACGAGCAGTACTTC.

The V gene is TRBV19, the J gene TRBJ1-6; D unclear. Germline V gene sequence: CDR1 LNHDA, CDR2 SQIVND (reference sequence). The CDR3 has 16 amino acids. The V and J ends lost 4 bases and 0 bases respectively, with 10 bases between them. The CDR3 nucleotides are TGTGCCAGTAGTACCCGACACAGCTCCTATAATTCACCCCTCCACTTT. Its translation: CASSTRHSSYNSPLHF.

CDR3 nucleotide sequence: TGCGCCAGCAGCAGAGGGACAGGGGACTCCTACGAGCAGTACTTC. Translated, it gives CASSRGTGDSYEQYF. The chain recombines TRBV5-1 with TRBJ2-7; 10 bases fit TRBD1. The CDR3 runs to 15 residues. Germline CDR1 SGHRS, CDR2 YFSETQ. Unmatched junction bases numbered 4, after V lost 4 bases and J lost 0 bases.

The chain couples TRBV9 to TRBJ2-7, with D perhaps matching TRBD2 (5 bases). The CDR3 consists of 17 residues. V was pared by 0 bases and J by 5 bases, with 21 bases between. Per germline, CDR1 SGDLS and CDR2 YYNGEE. CDR3 protein: CASSVGPQGAGGNEQYF. The CDR3 bases are TGTGCCAGCAGCGTAGGGCCCCAAGGAGCCGGAGGCAACGAGCAGTACTTC.

The V gene is TRBV6-5, the J gene TRBJ2-1; 11 bases fit TRBD1. This CDR3 has 15 amino acids. CDR1 and CDR2 (germline): MNHEY, SVGAGI. With V trimmed by 3 bases and J by 3 bases, 1 base remained unmatched. This CDR3 reads CASSYGTGGYNEQFF. The CDR3 nucleotides read TGTGCCAGCAGTTATGGGACAGGGGGCTACAATGAGCAGTTCTTC.

The V gene is TRBV2, the J gene TRBJ2-7; 9 nucleotides match TRBD1. V trimming: 6 bases; J trimming: 6 bases; junction bases outside the gene matches: 6. Germline-derived CDR1 and CDR2 are SNHLY and FYNNEI. CDR3 length: 13 amino acids. CDR3 amino acids: CASRPGQGFEQYF. CDR3 nucleotide sequence: TGTGCCAGCAGACCCGGACAGGGGTTCGAGCAGTACTTC.

This chain links TRBV6-5 with TRBJ2-1, with 10 bases aligning to TRBD2. This CDR3 contains 16 residues. The V gene end was trimmed by 0 bases and the J gene end by 4 bases; junction bases not matched to a gene: 3. The germline V gene has CDR1 MNHEY and CDR2 SVGAGI. The CDR3 sequence is CASSYSGLAEYNEQFF. The CDR3 DNA follows: TGTGCCAGCAGTTACTCCGGACTAGCGGAGTACAATGAGCAGTTCTTC.